The clone carrying this T cell receptor beta chain was found once. The entry originates in a study of blood T cell repertoires in COVID-19. Background on the study: Whether acute or convalescent, the COVID-19 samples came from the United States, Italy and Spain. Nucleic acid was either cDNA or gDNA, and it came from T cells, B-cell-depleted T cells, or PBMCs.

CDR3 length equals 14 residues. Trimming shortened V by 0 bases and J by 6 bases, and 10 bases separated the two germline ends. Germline assignment: CDR1 SGHRS and CDR2 YFSETQ. How the authors handled the data: Cell counts per sample came from amplifying reference gene primers. Libraries were prepared by immunoSEQ multiplex PCR; TCRdb keeps only in-frame clonotypes and omits some of them. The V and J calls and clone size are taken from that table; D and trimming were inferred from the DNA. The sample has about 85,000 clones; approximately 84% are singletons. The sequence was obtained from a man aged 60 to 75 with acute or convalescent COVID-19. V gene TRBV5-1 combines with J gene TRBJ1-3; D may be TRBD1 (5 bases). Sequencing was done on a sample of peripheral blood. The CDR3 loop is CASSLGGGENTIYF. CDR3 nucleotide sequence: TGCGCCAGCAGCTTGGGGGGCGGCGAAAACACCATATATTTT.